Listed below are T cell receptor beta chains from one sample, sequenced in a study of T cells in Graves' hyperthyroidism and ophthalmopathy. TCRdb analysed the multiplex PCR reads with MiXCR anew, one entry per CDR3 protein. The sample has some 740,000 distinct CDR3 sequences; 14% are singletons. The sequenced sample was blood. These receptor sequences come from a woman aged 18-29 years with Graves' hyperthyroidism. The CDR3 runs from the conserved cysteine through the conserved F or W. A D gene is named only where the DNA matches it firmly. The size of a clone is reported for some rows only, either as once, few or many, or as a class for expanded clones.

d_call: NA; clone_size: many; v_call: TRBV2; j_call: TRBJ1-6; cdr3_aa: CASGVTPLHF; cdr3_nt: TGTGCCAGCGGTGTCACACCCCTCCACTTT
d_call: NA; clone_size: many; v_call: TRBV12-3/TRBV12-4; j_call: TRBJ2-2; cdr3_aa: CASSFRLRTGLTGELFF; cdr3_nt: TGTGCCAGCAGTTTCAGGCTTAGAACGGGCCTTACCGGGGAGCTGTTTTTT
d_call: TRBD2; clone_size: few; v_call: TRBV19; j_call: TRBJ2-7; cdr3_aa: CASSIDSGTTVDEQYF; cdr3_nt: TGTGCCAGTAGTATAGATAGCGGGACTACGGTAGACGAGCAGTACTTC
d_call: NA; clone_size: many; v_call: TRBV29-1; j_call: TRBJ2-1; cdr3_aa: CSVEGGASGSYNEQFF; cdr3_nt: TGCAGCGTTGAGGGGGGGGCTAGCGGTTCATACAATGAGCAGTTCTTC
d_call: NA; clone_size: many; v_call: TRBV11-2; j_call: TRBJ2-1; cdr3_aa: CASSPWEHNEQFF; cdr3_nt: TGTGCCAGCAGCCCGTGGGAACACAATGAGCAGTTCTTC
d_call: TRBD1; clone_size: once; v_call: TRBV11-2; j_call: TRBJ2-3; cdr3_aa: CASNRQGAPTDTQYF; cdr3_nt: TGTGCCAGCAACCGACAGGGGGCGCCCACAGATACGCAGTATTTT
d_call: TRBD1; clone_size: few; v_call: TRBV7-9; j_call: TRBJ2-1; cdr3_aa: CASSLTGQGLNEQFF; cdr3_nt: TGTGCCAGCAGCTTAACGGGACAGGGACTCAATGAGCAGTTCTTC
d_call: TRBD1; clone_size: NA; v_call: TRBV6-2/TRBV6-3; j_call: TRBJ1-1; cdr3_aa: CATHPGGAGAGEAFF; cdr3_nt: TGTGCCACTCACCCAGGGGGAGCGGGGGCAGGTGAAGCTTTCTTT
d_call: TRBD1; clone_size: NA; v_call: TRBV29-1; j_call: TRBJ2-1; cdr3_aa: CSAARQGRQFF; cdr3_nt: TGCAGCGCTGCGCGACAGGGCAGGCAGTTCTTC
d_call: NA; clone_size: many; v_call: TRBV3-1; j_call: TRBJ2-5; cdr3_aa: CASSQDRPAADRRETQYF; cdr3_nt: TGTGCCAGCAGCCAAGATAGGCCGGCGGCGGACCGCAGGGAGACCCAGTACTTC
d_call: NA; clone_size: many; v_call: TRBV28; j_call: TRBJ2-5; cdr3_aa: CATYTFQETQYF; cdr3_nt: TGTGCCACCTACACCTTCCAAGAGACCCAGTACTTC
d_call: TRBD2; clone_size: many; v_call: TRBV29-1; j_call: TRBJ2-5; cdr3_aa: CSVYSGPQETQYF; cdr3_nt: TGCAGCGTTTATAGCGGGCCCCAAGAGACCCAGTACTTC
d_call: TRBD1; clone_size: many; v_call: TRBV20-1; j_call: TRBJ1-2; cdr3_aa: CSARPQGEGPLCGYTF; cdr3_nt: TGCAGTGCGAGGCCCCAGGGGGAAGGCCCTCTATGTGGCTACACCTTC
d_call: TRBD2; clone_size: NA; v_call: TRBV12-3/TRBV12-4; j_call: TRBJ2-4; cdr3_aa: CASSILAGKNIQYF; cdr3_nt: TGTGCCAGCAGTATACTAGCGGGGAAAAACATTCAGTACTTC
d_call: NA; clone_size: NA; v_call: TRBV14; j_call: TRBJ1-6; cdr3_aa: CASSRLYNSPLHF; cdr3_nt: TGTGCCAGCAGCCGGCTTTACAACTCACCCCTCCACTTT
d_call: NA; clone_size: many; v_call: TRBV7-9; j_call: TRBJ2-3; cdr3_aa: CASSSTVTSTAVTSTDTQYF; cdr3_nt: TGTGCCAGCAGCTCGACGGTAACTTCAACAGCGGTAACTAGCACAGATACGCAGTATTTT
d_call: NA; clone_size: few; v_call: TRBV28; j_call: TRBJ2-1; cdr3_aa: CASSPYRVGASDNEQFF; cdr3_nt: TGTGCCAGCAGCCCCTATCGGGTAGGTGCTAGCGACAATGAGCAGTTCTTC
d_call: TRBD2; clone_size: few; v_call: TRBV6-5; j_call: TRBJ2-2; cdr3_aa: CASSYSSGGNTGELFF; cdr3_nt: TGTGCCAGCAGTTACTCGTCGGGGGGGAACACCGGGGAGCTGTTTTTT
d_call: NA; clone_size: many; v_call: TRBV12-3/TRBV12-4; j_call: TRBJ1-5; cdr3_aa: CASSTGLRNQPQHF; cdr3_nt: TGTGCCAGCAGTACAGGTTTGCGCAATCAGCCCCAGCATTTT
d_call: TRBD1; clone_size: many; v_call: TRBV7-2; j_call: TRBJ2-3; cdr3_aa: CASSLGGGSSTQYF; cdr3_nt: TGTGCCAGCAGCTTAGGAGGGGGCTCGTCGACGCAGTATTTT
d_call: TRBD2; clone_size: NA; v_call: TRBV4-2; j_call: TRBJ2-1; cdr3_aa: CASNTTSGSVNEQFF; cdr3_nt: TGTGCCAGCAATACGACTAGCGGGAGCGTCAATGAGCAGTTCTTC
d_call: NA; clone_size: many; v_call: TRBV6-2/TRBV6-3; j_call: TRBJ2-1; cdr3_aa: CACRGGRNEQFF; cdr3_nt: TGTGCCTGCAGAGGGGGGAGAAATGAGCAGTTCTTC
d_call: NA; clone_size: many; v_call: TRBV11-2; j_call: TRBJ1-3; cdr3_aa: CASSFANTIYF; cdr3_nt: TGTGCCAGCAGCTTCGCCAACACCATATATTTT
d_call: TRBD1; clone_size: few; v_call: TRBV29-1; j_call: TRBJ2-1; cdr3_aa: CSVNRDRSYNEQFF; cdr3_nt: TGCAGCGTTAACCGGGACAGATCCTACAATGAGCAGTTCTTC
d_call: TRBD1; clone_size: many; v_call: TRBV12-3/TRBV12-4; j_call: TRBJ1-5; cdr3_aa: CASSSGQDSNQPQHF; cdr3_nt: TGTGCCAGCAGTTCTGGACAGGATAGCAATCAGCCCCAGCATTTT
d_call: NA; clone_size: NA; v_call: TRBV7-6; j_call: TRBJ2-1; cdr3_aa: CASTLSGKSSYNEQFF; cdr3_nt: TGTGCCAGCACCCTTAGCGGAAAAAGCTCCTACAATGAGCAGTTCTTC
d_call: TRBD2; clone_size: many; v_call: TRBV11-2; j_call: TRBJ2-3; cdr3_aa: CASSNGTSGRASTDTQYF; cdr3_nt: TGTGCCAGCAGCAACGGGACTAGCGGGAGGGCCAGCACAGATACGCAGTATTTT
d_call: TRBD2; clone_size: NA; v_call: TRBV3-1; j_call: TRBJ2-7; cdr3_aa: CASSRRTSGYEQYF; cdr3_nt: TGTGCCAGCAGCCGAAGGACTAGCGGATACGAGCAGTACTTC
d_call: TRBD1; clone_size: few; v_call: TRBV2; j_call: TRBJ2-3; cdr3_aa: CASSDQNLGTGTQYF; cdr3_nt: TGTGCCAGCAGTGATCAGAATCTAGGGACAGGTACGCAGTATTTT
d_call: TRBD1; clone_size: many; v_call: TRBV12-3/TRBV12-4; j_call: TRBJ1-1; cdr3_aa: CASSLPGQGTEAFF; cdr3_nt: TGTGCCAGCAGTTTGCCGGGACAGGGGACTGAAGCTTTCTTT
d_call: NA; clone_size: many; v_call: TRBV6-1; j_call: TRBJ1-1; cdr3_aa: CASVLGIMNTEAFF; cdr3_nt: TGTGCCAGTGTCTTGGGGATCATGAACACTGAAGCTTTCTTT
d_call: NA; clone_size: many; v_call: TRBV20-1; j_call: TRBJ1-4; cdr3_aa: CSAPQGRRGNEKLFF; cdr3_nt: TGCAGTGCTCCCCAGGGGCGCAGGGGTAATGAAAAACTGTTTTTT
d_call: NA; clone_size: many; v_call: TRBV7-8; j_call: TRBJ2-2; cdr3_aa: CASSLAGYRDSRSGELFF; cdr3_nt: TGTGCCAGCAGCTTAGCCGGGTACCGGGACTCCCGCTCCGGGGAGCTGTTTTTT
d_call: NA; clone_size: many; v_call: TRBV7-2; j_call: TRBJ2-3; cdr3_aa: CASSLEGGTADTQYF; cdr3_nt: TGTGCCAGCAGCTTAGAAGGCGGGACCGCAGATACGCAGTATTTT
d_call: NA; clone_size: NA; v_call: TRBV29-1; j_call: TRBJ1-2; cdr3_aa: CSVDDGQGGNYGYTF; cdr3_nt: TGCAGCGTTGATGACGGGCAAGGAGGTAACTATGGCTACACCTTC
d_call: TRBD1; clone_size: NA; v_call: TRBV18; j_call: TRBJ1-6; cdr3_aa: CASSPDTGVNSPLHF; cdr3_nt: TGTGCCAGCTCGCCTGACACAGGGGTTAATTCACCCCTCCACTTT
d_call: TRBD1; clone_size: many; v_call: TRBV30; j_call: TRBJ1-1; cdr3_aa: CAWEGGEAFF; cdr3_nt: TGTGCCTGGGAAGGGGGCGAAGCTTTCTTT
d_call: NA; clone_size: many; v_call: TRBV3-1; j_call: TRBJ1-5; cdr3_aa: CASSLGWEGQPQHF; cdr3_nt: TGTGCCAGCAGCCTCGGCTGGGAAGGTCAGCCCCAGCATTTT
d_call: NA; clone_size: few; v_call: TRBV15; j_call: TRBJ2-2; cdr3_aa: CATSRPRSTGELFF; cdr3_nt: TGTGCCACCAGCAGACCCCGCTCCACCGGGGAGCTGTTTTTT
d_call: NA; clone_size: many; v_call: TRBV18; j_call: TRBJ2-2; cdr3_aa: CASSPPDRNTGELFF; cdr3_nt: TGTGCCAGCTCACCACCGGACAGAAACACCGGGGAGCTGTTTTTT
d_call: NA; clone_size: few; v_call: TRBV25-1; j_call: TRBJ2-2; cdr3_aa: CASSEFEGTWTGELFF; cdr3_nt: TGTGCCAGCAGTGAATTTGAGGGTACTTGGACCGGGGAGCTGTTTTTT
d_call: TRBD1; clone_size: many; v_call: TRBV18; j_call: TRBJ2-2; cdr3_aa: CASSPWTGDAGELFF; cdr3_nt: TGTGCCAGCTCACCCTGGACAGGGGACGCGGGGGAGCTGTTTTTT
d_call: TRBD1; clone_size: few; v_call: TRBV24-1; j_call: TRBJ1-2; cdr3_aa: CATSDPSVRGQRDGYTF; cdr3_nt: TGTGCCACCAGTGATCCGAGCGTGAGGGGGCAAAGAGATGGCTACACCTTC
d_call: TRBD2; clone_size: many; v_call: TRBV6-1; j_call: TRBJ2-1; cdr3_aa: CASSPREGSKRILSYNEQFF; cdr3_nt: TGTGCCAGCAGTCCGCGGGAGGGGTCGAAGCGCATACTCTCCTACAATGAGCAGTTCTTC
d_call: TRBD1; clone_size: NA; v_call: TRBV9; j_call: TRBJ2-7; cdr3_aa: CASSAGQSHSYEQYF; cdr3_nt: TGTGCCAGCAGCGCGGGACAGTCCCACTCCTACGAGCAGTACTTC
d_call: NA; clone_size: NA; v_call: TRBV28; j_call: TRBJ2-2; cdr3_aa: CASSLLADPIF; cdr3_nt: TGTGCCAGCAGTTTATTGGCGGATCCAATTTTT
d_call: NA; clone_size: many; v_call: TRBV30; j_call: TRBJ1-2; cdr3_aa: CAWSQGTLGYTF; cdr3_nt: TGTGCCTGGAGCCAGGGGACGCTTGGCTACACCTTC
d_call: NA; clone_size: NA; v_call: TRBV11-2; j_call: TRBJ2-7; cdr3_aa: CASSPTGHRQSYEQYF; cdr3_nt: TGTGCCAGCAGCCCCACCGGACATCGCCAGTCCTACGAGCAGTACTTC
d_call: NA; clone_size: many; v_call: TRBV7-9; j_call: TRBJ1-6; cdr3_aa: CASSSYDSNNSPLHF; cdr3_nt: TGTGCCAGCAGCTCGTACGACAGCAATAATTCACCCCTCCACTTT
d_call: NA; clone_size: many; v_call: TRBV30; j_call: TRBJ1-2; cdr3_aa: CAWNYNGYTF; cdr3_nt: TGTGCCTGGAACTACAATGGCTACACCTTC
d_call: NA; clone_size: NA; v_call: TRBV19; j_call: TRBJ1-5; cdr3_aa: CASSPRVGAGIYSNQPQHF; cdr3_nt: TGTGCCAGTAGTCCCAGGGTGGGCGCGGGGATCTATAGCAATCAGCCCCAGCATTTT
d_call: TRBD2; clone_size: many; v_call: TRBV20-1; j_call: TRBJ2-4; cdr3_aa: CSATGTSGSKAKNIQYF; cdr3_nt: TGCAGTGCTACCGGGACTAGCGGGAGCAAAGCCAAAAACATTCAGTACTTC
d_call: TRBD2; clone_size: few; v_call: TRBV11-2; j_call: TRBJ2-1; cdr3_aa: CASSQLAGGPGNEQFF; cdr3_nt: TGTGCCAGCAGCCAGCTAGCGGGAGGGCCGGGCAATGAGCAGTTCTTC
d_call: TRBD1; clone_size: NA; v_call: TRBV28; j_call: TRBJ1-6; cdr3_aa: CASTPTDRVESPLHF; cdr3_nt: TGTGCCAGCACCCCAACCGACAGGGTGGAATCACCCCTCCACTTT
d_call: NA; clone_size: NA; v_call: TRBV5-1; j_call: TRBJ1-2; cdr3_aa: CASSFGAFSTPNYGYTF; cdr3_nt: TGCGCCAGCAGCTTCGGGGCCTTTAGCACTCCTAACTATGGCTACACCTTC
d_call: NA; clone_size: many; v_call: TRBV2; j_call: TRBJ2-7; cdr3_aa: CASSVGGPKTYEQYF; cdr3_nt: TGTGCCAGCAGTGTAGGGGGGCCTAAAACCTACGAGCAGTACTTC
d_call: TRBD1; clone_size: many; v_call: TRBV7-9; j_call: TRBJ2-5; cdr3_aa: CASRKGQGLQETQYF; cdr3_nt: TGTGCCAGCAGGAAAGGACAGGGTCTACAAGAGACCCAGTACTTC